This is a list of T cell receptor beta chains from one sample in a study of vaccination effects on CD4 cells after COVID-19. The repertoire was sequenced with immunoSEQ multiplex PCR; TCRdb's copy has only in-frame clones and lacks some. This table holds just under 65,000 clones, 60% to 80% found once. These receptors have no identified antigens. Sequenced material: CD4+ T cells from PBMCs cultured with HCoV-OC43 spike peptides, taken before COVID-19 vaccination. These receptors were obtained from a human donor who received a COVID-19 vaccine. CDR3s include the opening cysteine and the closing phenylalanine or tryptophan. Some rows mark clone size as missing; the rest say once, few, many or name a class of expanded clone.

NA | TRBV7-8 | CASSLSLTGLNTEAFF
once | TRBV7-2 | CASSFGQYTEAFF
NA | TRBV4-1 | CASSQAVAVRRFF
NA | TRBV9 | CASSAYSGVYEELFF
NA | TRBV4-3 | CASSQDVKGKKLFF
NA | TRBV3-1/TRBV3-2 | CASSYTSGGASEQFF
NA | TRBV5-1 | CASSPGHRATGELFF
few | TRBV7-3 | CASSLTGRVSQETQYF
NA | TRBV28 | CASGSRGRRMDIQYF
NA | TRBV27 | CASSLSSPYNSPLHF
NA | TRBV5-1 | CASSPGGTGEAFF
NA | TRBV12-5 | CASGLGSGDQTQYF
NA | TRBV10-3 | CAIRGTAGNTIYF
NA | TRBV7-8 | CASSFLGQNTEAFF
NA | TRBV7-3 | CASSLAGELQETQYF
NA | TRBV7-9 | CASSRTGVTDTQYF
NA | TRBV5-1 | CASSLTAKNIQYF
NA | TRBV3-1/TRBV3-2 | CASSQGSTFF
NA | TRBV3-1/TRBV3-2 | CASTDRGNTGELFF
NA | TRBV3-1/TRBV3-2 | CASSQESQGRETQYF
NA | TRBV7-3 | CASSLQAGLQETQYF
few | TRBV4-2 | CASSQDPTRPQYF
NA | TRBV30 | CAWSGRQGKPQHF
NA | TRBV2 | CASSGAANSNEKLFF
NA | TRBV2 | CASNMESGGLRTQYF
NA | TRBV5-1 | CASSLQVLGSGANVLTF
NA | TRBV7-2 | CASSSQGTVPQETQYF
few | TRBV30 | CAWTSGAYSYNEQFF
NA | TRBV20-1 | CSATIGSEQFF
NA | TRBV3-1/TRBV3-2 | CASSLDWNGYTF
few | TRBV2 | CASSVLAGGTGELFF
NA | TRBV12-3/TRBV12-4 | CASTGRQGKAFF
NA | TRBV4-1 | CASSQGAGTGEETQYF